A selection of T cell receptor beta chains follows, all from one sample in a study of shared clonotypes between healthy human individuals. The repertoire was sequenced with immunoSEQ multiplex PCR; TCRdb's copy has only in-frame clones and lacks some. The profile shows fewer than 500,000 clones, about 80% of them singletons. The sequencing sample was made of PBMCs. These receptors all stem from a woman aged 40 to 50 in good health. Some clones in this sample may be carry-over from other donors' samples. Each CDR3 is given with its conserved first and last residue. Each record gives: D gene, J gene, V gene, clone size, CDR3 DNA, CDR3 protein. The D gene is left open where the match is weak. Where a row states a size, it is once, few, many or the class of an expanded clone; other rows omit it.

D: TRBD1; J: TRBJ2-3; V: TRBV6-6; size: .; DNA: TGTGCCAGCAGTTACTCGCGGGACAGGAGCACAGATACGCAGTATTTT; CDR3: CASSYSRDRSTDTQYF
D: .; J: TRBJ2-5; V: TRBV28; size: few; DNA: TGTGCCAGCAGTTTCGAGTACCAAGAGACCCAGTACTTC; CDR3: CASSFEYQETQYF
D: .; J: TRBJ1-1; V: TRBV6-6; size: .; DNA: TGTGCCAGCAGTACCAGGAATTCTGAAGCTTTCTTT; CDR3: CASSTRNSEAFF
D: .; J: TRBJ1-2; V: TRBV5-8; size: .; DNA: TGTGCCAGCAGCTTGCCAGAATATGGCTACACCTTC; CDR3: CASSLPEYGYTF
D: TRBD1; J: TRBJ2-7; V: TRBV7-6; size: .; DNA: TGTGCCAGCAGCAGGAGACAGGGGGGCGAGCAGTACTTC; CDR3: CASSRRQGGEQYF
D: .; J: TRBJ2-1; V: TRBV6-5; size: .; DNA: TGTGCCAGCAGTTACATGAGGGGCAGTGAGCAGTTCTTC; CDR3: CASSYMRGSEQFF
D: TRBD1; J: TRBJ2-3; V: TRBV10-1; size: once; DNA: TGCGCCAGCAGTGAGCCGGGACAGGGGCCAGATACGCAGTATTTT; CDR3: CASSEPGQGPDTQYF
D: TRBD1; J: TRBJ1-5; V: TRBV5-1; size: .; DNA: TGCGCCAGCAGCTCGACAGGGGATAGCAATCAGCCCCAGCATTTT; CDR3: CASSSTGDSNQPQHF
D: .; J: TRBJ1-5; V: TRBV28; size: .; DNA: TGTGCCAGTAGACAGGGCAATCAGCCCCAGCATTTT; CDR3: CASRQGNQPQHF
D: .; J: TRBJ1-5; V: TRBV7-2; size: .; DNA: TGTGCCAGCAGCTTAAGTTGGGGCCGGGGGAATCAGCCCCAGCATTTT; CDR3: CASSLSWGRGNQPQHF
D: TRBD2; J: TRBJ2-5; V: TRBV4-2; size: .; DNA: TGTGCCAGCAGCCGACCGGGACTAGCGGAAGAGACCCAGTACTTC; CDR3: CASSRPGLAEETQYF
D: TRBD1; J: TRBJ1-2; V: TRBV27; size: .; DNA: TGTGCCAGCAGCCGACCCCGACAGGGGGCGAATGGCTACACCTTC; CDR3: CASSRPRQGANGYTF
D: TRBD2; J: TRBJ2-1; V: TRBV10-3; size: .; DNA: TGTGCCCTCACCCCTAGCGGGGTCTACAATGAGCAGTTCTTC; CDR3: CALTPSGVYNEQFF
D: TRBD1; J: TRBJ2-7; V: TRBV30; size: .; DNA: TGTGCCTGGAGAATTAGGGGACAGGGGAACGAGCAGTACTTC; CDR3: CAWRIRGQGNEQYF
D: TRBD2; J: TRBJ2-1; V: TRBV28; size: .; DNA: TGTGCCAGCAGTTTAGCTAGCGGGAGGACTGATGAGCAGTTCTTC; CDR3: CASSLASGRTDEQFF
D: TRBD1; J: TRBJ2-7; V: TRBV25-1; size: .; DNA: TGTGCCAGCAGTGAATATTGGTCCGGGACAGGTTACGAGCAGTACTTC; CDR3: CASSEYWSGTGYEQYF
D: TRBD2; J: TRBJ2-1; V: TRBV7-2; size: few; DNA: TGTGCCAGCAGCCCCGGGGGGACCCGGCAGTTCTTC; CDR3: CASSPGGTRQFF
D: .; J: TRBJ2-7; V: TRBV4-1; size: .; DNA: TGCGCCAGCAGCCAACGGCTGACCTACGAGCAGTACTTC; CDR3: CASSQRLTYEQYF
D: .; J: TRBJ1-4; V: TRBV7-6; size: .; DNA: TGTGCCAGCAGCTTAGCGCACGGGGGTCTATCAACTAATGAAAAACTGTTTTTT; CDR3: CASSLAHGGLSTNEKLFF
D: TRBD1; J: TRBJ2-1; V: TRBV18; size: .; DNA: TGTGCCAGCTCACCGGGGACAGGGGCTATCAATGAGCAGTTCTTC; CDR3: CASSPGTGAINEQFF
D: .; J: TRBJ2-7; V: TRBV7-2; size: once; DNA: TGTGCCAGCAGCCAGTCGGGCGGCGCCCCCTACGAGCAGTACTTC; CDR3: CASSQSGGAPYEQYF
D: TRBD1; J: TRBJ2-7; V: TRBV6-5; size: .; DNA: TGTGCCAGCAGTTACGGCTATCTCCAGGGGGCCTACGAGCAGTACTTC; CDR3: CASSYGYLQGAYEQYF
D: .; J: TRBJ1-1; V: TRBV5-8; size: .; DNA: TGTGCCAGCAGCTTGTCGCTGAACACTGAAGCTTTCTTT; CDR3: CASSLSLNTEAFF
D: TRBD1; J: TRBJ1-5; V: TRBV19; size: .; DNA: TGTGCCAGTAGCCAGACAGGGGGCCTGAGGGTGCCCCAGCATTTT; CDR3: CASSQTGGLRVPQHF
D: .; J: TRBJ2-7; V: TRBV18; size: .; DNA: TGTGCCAGCTCACCACGTGGCGGGGTTTACGAGCAGTACTTC; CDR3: CASSPRGGVYEQYF
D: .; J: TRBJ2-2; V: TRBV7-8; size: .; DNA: TGTGCCAGCAGCCCAAACAATATGAACACCGGGGAGCTGTTTTTT; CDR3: CASSPNNMNTGELFF
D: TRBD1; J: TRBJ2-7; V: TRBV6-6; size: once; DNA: TGTGCCAGCAGTTCTCGACAGGGGGGCGACGAGCAGTACTTC; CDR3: CASSSRQGGDEQYF
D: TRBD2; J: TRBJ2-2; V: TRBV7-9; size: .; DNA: TGTGCCAGCAGCAGACTAGCGGGAGTTGCCGGGGAGCTGTTTTTT; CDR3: CASSRLAGVAGELFF
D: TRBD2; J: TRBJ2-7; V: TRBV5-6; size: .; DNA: TGTGCCAGCAGCTTCGGCAGCGGGAGGGGGGGAAACTACGAGCAGTACTTC; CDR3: CASSFGSGRGGNYEQYF
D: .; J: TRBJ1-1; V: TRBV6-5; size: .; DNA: TGTGCCAGCAGGGGAGGGAACACTGAAGCTTTCTTT; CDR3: CASRGGNTEAFF
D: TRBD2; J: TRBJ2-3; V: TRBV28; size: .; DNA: TGTGCCAGCAGTGACTTTAGCGGGAGGGCGGCAGATACGCAGTATTTT; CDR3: CASSDFSGRAADTQYF
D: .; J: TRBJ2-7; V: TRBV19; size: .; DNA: TGTGCCAGTAGTAGAGCATCGGACGGAGCCTACGAGCAGTACTTC; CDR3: CASSRASDGAYEQYF
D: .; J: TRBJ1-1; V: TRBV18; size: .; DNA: TGTGCCAGCTCACCAAGATCCGGGACAAAGAACACTGAAGCTTTCTTT; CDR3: CASSPRSGTKNTEAFF
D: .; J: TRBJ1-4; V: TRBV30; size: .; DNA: TGTGCCTGGAGTGTACGGGGGGGGACCGGAAAACTGTTTTTT; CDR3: CAWSVRGGTGKLFF
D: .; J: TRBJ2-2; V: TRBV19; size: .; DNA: TGTGCCAGTAGGGGAGCAGACACGAACACCGGGGAGCTGTTTTTT; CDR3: CASRGADTNTGELFF
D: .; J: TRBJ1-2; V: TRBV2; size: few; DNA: TGTGCCAGCAGGGAAATACGGGGGCCGTATGGCTACACCTTC; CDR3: CASREIRGPYGYTF
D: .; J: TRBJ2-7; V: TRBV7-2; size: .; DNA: TGTGCCAGCAGCTACGACTGGGCCTACGAGCAGTACTTC; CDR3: CASSYDWAYEQYF
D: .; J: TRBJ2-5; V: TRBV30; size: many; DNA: TGTGCCTGGAGCGGGGGCAGGGAAGAGACCCAGTACTTC; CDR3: CAWSGGREETQYF
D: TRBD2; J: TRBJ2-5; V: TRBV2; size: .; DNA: TGTGCCAGCAGTTTGGTAGCGGGAGGGCCTATAGAGACCCAGTACTTC; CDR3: CASSLVAGGPIETQYF
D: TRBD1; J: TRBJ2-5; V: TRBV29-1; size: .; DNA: TGCAGCGTGTCCGGGACAGCCTCGGGTGAGCAGTACTTC; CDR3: CSVSGTASGEQYF
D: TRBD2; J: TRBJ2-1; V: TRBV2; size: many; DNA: TGTGCCAGCAGTGAGAGCGGGAGCAGTTACAATGAGCAGTTCTTC; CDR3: CASSESGSSYNEQFF
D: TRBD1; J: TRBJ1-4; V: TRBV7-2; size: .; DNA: TGTGCCAGCAGGACCGGAACAGGGGTGGGCGAAAAACTGTTTTTT; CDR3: CASRTGTGVGEKLFF
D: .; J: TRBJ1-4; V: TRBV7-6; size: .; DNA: TGTGCCAGCAGCAAACAGGCTAATGAAAAACTGTTTTTT; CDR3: CASSKQANEKLFF
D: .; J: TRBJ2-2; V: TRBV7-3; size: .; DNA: TGTGCCAGCAGCTTAGGGGCCTCGAACACCGGGGAGCTGTTTTTT; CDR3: CASSLGASNTGELFF
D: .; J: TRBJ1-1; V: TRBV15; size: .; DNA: TGTGCCACCAGCAGATCCCTCGGGGGGAACACTGAAGCTTTCTTT; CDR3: CATSRSLGGNTEAFF
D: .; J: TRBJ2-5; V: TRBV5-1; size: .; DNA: TGCGCCAGCAGCTTGGGACAGAGCCAAGAGACCCAGTACTTC; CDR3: CASSLGQSQETQYF
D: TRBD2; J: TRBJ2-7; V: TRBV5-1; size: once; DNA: TGCGCCAGCAGCTTTGCGGGAGTGGGGTACGAGCAGTACTTC; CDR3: CASSFAGVGYEQYF
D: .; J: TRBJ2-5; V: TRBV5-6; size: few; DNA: TGTGCCAGCAGCTTCAGCCCGAAAGAGACCCAGTACTTC; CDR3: CASSFSPKETQYF
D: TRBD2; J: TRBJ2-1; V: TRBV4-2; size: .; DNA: TGTGCCAGCAGCCCCGGACTAGTTAGGGACTACAATGAGCAGTTCTTC; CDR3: CASSPGLVRDYNEQFF
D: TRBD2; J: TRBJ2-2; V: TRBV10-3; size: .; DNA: TGTGCCATCACTGGACTAGCGGGAGGCACCGGGGAGCTGTTTTTT; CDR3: CAITGLAGGTGELFF
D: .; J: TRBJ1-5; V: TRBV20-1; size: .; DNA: TGCAGTGCACCGAATGAGGGACCCCAGCATTTT; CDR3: CSAPNEGPQHF
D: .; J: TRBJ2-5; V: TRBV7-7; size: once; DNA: TGTGCTAGCAGCCCCGACCGAAGACCGGAGACCCAGTACTTC; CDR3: CASSPDRRPETQYF
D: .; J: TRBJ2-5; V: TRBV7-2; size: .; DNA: TGTGCCAGCAGCCCCCGGACTGGTGAGACCCAGTACTTC; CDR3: CASSPRTGETQYF
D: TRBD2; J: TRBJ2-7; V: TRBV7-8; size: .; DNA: TGTGCCAGCAGCCGAGAGCGGGGGTTAACATACGAGCAGTACTTC; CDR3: CASSRERGLTYEQYF
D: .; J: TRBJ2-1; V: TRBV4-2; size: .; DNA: TGTGCCAGCAGCCCTAGCCCCCAAGTATACAATGAGCAGTTCTTC; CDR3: CASSPSPQVYNEQFF
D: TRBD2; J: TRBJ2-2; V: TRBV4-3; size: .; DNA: TGCGCCAGCAGCGGAAAGGGACTAGCGAACACCGGGGAGCTGTTTTTT; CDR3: CASSGKGLANTGELFF
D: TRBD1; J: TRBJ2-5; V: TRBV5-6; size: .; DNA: TGTGCCAGCAGCTTGGGGACAGGGGAAGAGACCCAGTACTTC; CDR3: CASSLGTGEETQYF
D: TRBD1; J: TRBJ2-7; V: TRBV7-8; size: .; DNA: TGTGCCAGCAGCTTAGTCACAGGGGTAATCTACGAGCAGTACTTC; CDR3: CASSLVTGVIYEQYF
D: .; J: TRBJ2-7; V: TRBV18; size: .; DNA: TGTGCCAGCTCACCCCAGGGAGCCGAGCAGTACTTC; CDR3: CASSPQGAEQYF
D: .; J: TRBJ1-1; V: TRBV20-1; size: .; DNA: TGCAGTGCGCCAGGGTCCACTGAAGCTTTCTTT; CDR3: CSAPGSTEAFF